One sample yielded the 16 T cell receptor beta chains listed below, sequenced in a study of T cell responses to AZD1222 COVID-19 vaccine. Repertoires were generated with immunoSEQ multiplex PCR, while TCRdb's copy carries only in-frame clones and drops some. Among about 110,000 clones listed, 92% were seen once. This specimen consisted of peripheral blood, obtained 28 days after the second AZD1222 dose. Receptor source: an adult who received the AZD1222 COVID-19 vaccine.

V and J are TRBV25-1 and TRBJ1-4, with D unclear. This CDR3 region has 15 residues. The germline V and J ends were trimmed by 2 bases and 0 bases, with 7 bases remaining between them. The germline V gene has CDR1 MGHDK and CDR2 SYGVNS. CDR3 in amino acids: CASSEKTSTNEKLFF. In DNA form, the CDR3 reads TGTGCCAGCAGTGAAAAGACATCAACTAATGAAAAACTGTTTTTT. Variable domain in full (rest from reference TRBV25-1 and TRBJ1-4): EADIYQTPRYLVIGTGKKITLECSQTMGHDKMYWYQQDPGMELHLIHYSYGVNSTEKGDLSSESTVSRIRTEHFPLTLESARPSHTSQYLCASSEKTSTNEKLFFGSGTQLSVL.

V gene TRBV6-5 combines with J gene TRBJ1-1; D not certain. The V end lost 1 base, the J end lost 1 base, and 4 bases lay between the germline ends. The CDR3 covers 13 residues. In germline, CDR1 is MNHEY, CDR2 SVGAGI. The DNA of the CDR3 is TGTGCCAGCAGTTACTGGCAGAACACTGAAGCTTTCTTT. This sequence encodes CASSYWQNTEAFF.

The chain joins TRBV27 to TRBJ1-5; 8 bases are shared with TRBD1. J was trimmed by 3 bases and V by 5 bases; bases with no gene match: 9. Looked up from germline, CDR1 is MNHEY and CDR2 is SMNVEV (reference sequence). This CDR3 region has 16 residues. Written as DNA, the CDR3 is TGTGCCAGCAGTCCCGGGACAGGCGTATACAATCAGCCCCAGCATTTT. This encodes CASSPGTGVYNQPQHF.

The rearrangement uses TRBV6-5 and TRBJ2-7, with 8 bases lining up with TRBD1. V was pared by 6 bases and J by 4 bases, with 11 bases of the junction left unmatched. From germline, CDR1 is MNHEY and CDR2 SVGAGI. This CDR3 is built from 15 residues. CDR3 loop: CASRPEQGVRYEQYF. For the CDR3, the DNA is TGTGCCAGCAGACCCGAACAGGGGGTTAGGTACGAGCAGTACTTC.

The rearrangement joins TRBV2 to TRBJ1-5; D is unresolved. CDR3 size: 13 residues. Trimming cost V 6 bases and J 5 bases, with 11 bases left between them. Germline assignment: CDR1 SNHLY and CDR2 FYNNEI. The CDR3 region has the DNA TGTGCCAGCAGCGCGGGGTTAGATCAGCCCCAGCATTTT. Encoded protein: CASSAGLDQPQHF.

The genes are TRBV6-2 or TRBV6-3 and TRBJ2-7; 7 bases agree with TRBD1. Germline loops: CDR1 MNHEY, CDR2 SVGEGT. The CDR3 length is 18 residues. Trimming at V came to 2 bases and at J to 0 bases, leaving 13 bases not matched to a gene. CDR3 sequence reads: CASSYPTGIKAYSYEQYF. For the CDR3, the DNA is TGTGCCAGCAGTTACCCGACAGGGATTAAAGCATACTCCTACGAGCAGTACTTC.

V usage is TRBV4-1 and J usage is TRBJ1-6; a possible D gene is TRBD1 (5 bases). Germline values: CDR1 MGHRA, CDR2 YSYEKL. V was shortened by 1 base and J by 6 bases, with 7 bases between the two germline ends. The CDR3 is 14 amino acids. This CDR3 is CASSQGQFNSPLHF. CDR3 sequence (DNA): TGCGCCAGCAGCCAAGGACAGTTTAATTCACCCCTCCACTTT.

The chain employs TRBV28 and TRBJ1-4; 10 bases map to TRBD1. The CDR3 is made up of 16 amino acids. Looked up from germline, CDR1 is MDHEN and CDR2 is SYDVKM. With 4 bases clipped from V and 7 bases from J, the junction kept 9 bases outside the gene matches. The CDR3 bases are TGTGCCAGCAGTTATGCTCCGGGACAGGGGTCTGAAAAACTGTTTTTT. Amino acid sequence: CASSYAPGQGSEKLFF.

The J gene is TRBJ2-7, the V gene TRBV27; 7 positions agree with TRBD2. The CDR3 has 15 residues. V gave up 2 bases and J gave up 6 bases; unmatched junction bases: 10. CDR1 MNHEY and CDR2 SMNVEV come from the germline V gene (reference sequence). The CDR3 region is CASSLIEGGPLEQYF. Here the CDR3 DNA reads TGTGCCAGCAGTTTAATCGAGGGAGGGCCCCTCGAGCAGTACTTC.

The CDR3 bases are TGTGCCAGCAGCGCGCTCCAAGAGACCCAGTACTTC. Protein product: CASSALQETQYF. This sequence joins TRBV11-2 and TRBJ2-5; no clear D gene. V gave up 5 bases and J gave up 1 base, with 5 bases separating them. There are 12 residues in the CDR3. CDR1 is SGHAT and CDR2 is FQNNGV in the germline V gene.

The chain joins TRBV7-8 to TRBJ2-1, with TRBD2 identical over 11 bases. This CDR3 contains 15 residues. V lost 1 base, J lost 9 bases, and 5 bases stayed unmatched. Germline CDR1 SGHVS, CDR2 FQNEAQ. The CDR3 protein is CASSLERTSGFEQFF. The CDR3 nucleotides are TGTGCCAGCAGCTTAGAGAGGACTAGCGGGTTTGAGCAGTTCTTC.

The rearrangement joins TRBV11-2 to TRBJ2-7, with 9 nucleotides matching TRBD1. The CDR3 covers 16 residues. Germline V gene data show CDR1 as SGHAT and CDR2 as FQNNGV. Trimming cost V 0 bases and J 1 base; bases outside gene matches: 4. The CDR3 is CASSLERTGESYEQYF. The CDR3 DNA sequence: TGTGCCAGCAGCTTAGAGAGGACAGGGGAATCCTACGAGCAGTACTTC.

This chain uses TRBV29-1 with TRBJ2-2; D is possibly TRBD2 (5 bases). Per germline, CDR1 SQVTM and CDR2 ANQGSEA. The CDR3 length is 10 residues. V was pared by 6 bases and J by 7 bases, with 6 bases between. The CDR3 DNA sequence: TGCAGCGTGAGGGACGGGGAGCTGTTTTTT. Encoded protein: CSVRDGELFF.

The chain is built from TRBV5-1 and TRBJ2-5; D is uncertain. The CDR3 runs to 15 residues. Trimming pared 4 bases from V and 2 bases from J, leaving 15 bases between. Germline CDR1 SGHRS, CDR2 YFSETQ. CDR3 residues: CASSPEPPRQETQYF. Written as DNA, the CDR3 is TGCGCCAGCAGCCCGGAACCTCCGAGGCAAGAGACCCAGTACTTC.

This chain uses TRBV19 with TRBJ1-5; TRBD1 matches at 7 bases. The CDR3 is made up of 22 amino acids. CDR1 and CDR2 (germline): LNHDA, SQIVND (reference sequence). V was clipped by 4 bases and J by 0 bases; unmatched bases: 24. The CDR3 DNA follows: TGTGCCAGTAGTACCCCACGTGCGATCTCTCGACAGGGACCATATAGCAATCAGCCCCAGCATTTT. It codes for CASSTPRAISRQGPYSNQPQHF.

V is TRBV20-1 and J is TRBJ1-1; no reliable D call. From germline, CDR1 is DFQATT and CDR2 SNEGSKA (reference sequence). CDR3 size: 13 residues. Trimming shortened V by 3 bases and J by 0 bases, and 8 bases separated the two germline ends. The CDR3 nucleotides are TGCAGTGCTAGTCCCAGGCTGAACACTGAAGCTTTCTTT. It encodes CSASPRLNTEAFF.